The rows below give T cell receptor beta chains drawn from one sample of a study of T cell responses to AZD1222 COVID-19 vaccine. Method: immunoSEQ multiplex PCR; TCRdb's copy keeps in-frame clones and lacks some. The data hold about 130,000 clones, with 93% observed a single time. The sequencing here drew on peripheral blood, taken on day 0 of AZD1222 vaccination. These receptors originate from an adult in good health. Each CDR3 is given with its conserved first and last residue. Fields, in order: clone size, J gene, D gene, V gene, CDR3 DNA, CDR3 protein. The D gene is left open where the match is weak. Size is omitted from some rows. Given values are once, few, many or a class for expanded clones.

- | TRBJ2-2 | - | TRBV6-6 | TGTGCCAGCAGTCGACAGGGAGGCCGAAACACCGGGGAGCTGTTTTTT | CASSRQGGRNTGELFF
few | TRBJ1-1 | - | TRBV7-9 | TGTGCCAGCAGCGGCCCGAAGATGTTCACTGAAGCTTTCTTT | CASSGPKMFTEAFF
- | TRBJ2-1 | - | TRBV5-1 | TGCGCCAGCACCTTGGACTACGTCTACAATGAGCAGTTCTTC | CASTLDYVYNEQFF
- | TRBJ1-3 | - | TRBV6-1 | TGTGCCAGCAGTGGGGGGTCAGGCCTCTCTGGAAACACCATATATTTT | CASSGGSGLSGNTIYF
- | TRBJ2-2 | - | TRBV7-9 | TGTGCCAGCAGTCCTAACAGGCCTTTGAACACCGGGGAGCTGTTTTTT | CASSPNRPLNTGELFF
once | TRBJ2-1 | - | TRBV27 | TGTGCCAGCAGTTTATGGGGCAGCCGGTACACTCCCGATGAGCAGTTCTTC | CASSLWGSRYTPDEQFF
- | TRBJ2-3 | TRBD2 | TRBV10-1 | TGCGCCAGCAGTGAGGCGGGGGGGGACACAGATACGCAGTATTTT | CASSEAGGDTDTQYF
- | TRBJ2-4 | - | TRBV6-1 | TGTGCCAGCAGTGAATTAGGGAAGGGGAACATTCAGTACTTC | CASSELGKGNIQYF
- | TRBJ1-4 | - | TRBV21-1 | TGTGCCAGCAACTGGACAGGGTCTTGTAATCATGAAAAACTGTTTTTT | CASNWTGSCNHEKLFF
- | TRBJ1-5 | - | TRBV12-1 | TGTGCCAGCAGCTTCGGACAGGGGAAGGTTGAGCCCCAGCATTTT | CASSFGQGKVEPQHF
- | TRBJ1-5 | - | TRBV9 | TGTGCCAGCACCCGACGGCAGGGCAATCAGCCCCAGCATTTT | CASTRRQGNQPQHF
- | TRBJ1-2 | - | TRBV6-5 | TGTGCCAGCAGTTACTCATGGGGGGGCGGCTATGGCTACACCTTC | CASSYSWGGGYGYTF
- | TRBJ2-2 | - | TRBV12-3/TRBV12-4 | TGTGCCAGCAGTTTAAACACCGGGGAGCTGTTTTTT | CASSLNTGELFF
- | TRBJ1-2 | - | TRBV6-5 | TGTGCCAGCTCCAGGGGATATCATGGCTACACCTTC | CASSRGYHGYTF
- | TRBJ2-5 | - | TRBV4-1 | TGCGCCAGCAGCCCGGTAAGAGGGGAGACCCAGTACTTC | CASSPVRGETQYF
- | TRBJ1-2 | - | TRBV25-1 | TGTGCCAGCAGTAAATCCTACCCAGGGGATGGCTACACCTTC | CASSKSYPGDGYTF
- | TRBJ1-1 | - | TRBV2 | TGTGCCAGCAGTAACGACGGGAACACTGAAGCTTTCTTT | CASSNDGNTEAFF